These 4 T cell receptor beta chains share one sample of origin, sequenced in a study of cytomegalovirus exposure and HLA in healthy donors. The PCR ran on 60 Vbeta and 13 Jbeta primers. Assay used: immunoSEQ multiplex PCR; TCRdb lists only in-frame clones, some missing. The sample has hundreds of thousands of clones, approximately 88% seen once; the top ten hold roughly 0.7%. Input material: PBMCs. These receptors all stem from a boy aged 2 to 9 in good health and CMV-seronegative.

The rearrangement links TRBV7-9 to TRBJ2-2; D might be TRBD1 (5 bases). Germline loops: CDR1 SEHNR, CDR2 FQNEAQ (reference sequence). V lost 2 bases, J lost 2 bases, and 21 bases lay in between. The CDR3 extends over 19 amino acids. In DNA form, the CDR3 reads TGTGCCAGCAGCTTATTTCTCCGGTTGGGGCTTAAAAACACCGGGGAGCTGTTTTTT. This sequence encodes CASSLFLRLGLKNTGELFF. Drawing the rest from reference TRBV7-9 and TRBJ2-2, the complete variable domain is DTGVSQNPRHKITKRGQNVTFRCDPISEHNRLYWYRQTLGQGPEFLTYFQNEAQLEKSRLLSDRFSAERPKGSFSTLEIQRTEQGDSAMYLCASSLFLRLGLKNTGELFFGEGSRLTVL.

For the CDR3, the DNA is TGTGCCAGTAGTTTCGGGACAGGGGAAACCTACGAGCAGTACTTC. Translating it yields CASSFGTGETYEQYF. The chain uses TRBV19 and TRBJ2-7, with 10 nucleotides matching TRBD1. Germline assignment: CDR1 LNHDA and CDR2 SQIVND (reference sequence). The CDR3 has 15 residues. The ends lost 5 bases at V and 2 bases at J; junction bases unmatched: 6.

The chain has TRBV2 and TRBJ2-5, with 8 bases that match TRBD1. There are 15 residues in the CDR3. V trimming: 3 bases; J trimming: 7 bases; junction bases outside the gene matches: 10. Germline V gene sequence: CDR1 SNHLY, CDR2 FYNNEI. CDR3 amino acids: CASSDFQGAGRTQYF. The DNA of the CDR3 is TGTGCCAGCAGTGACTTTCAGGGGGCCGGGAGGACCCAGTACTTC.

The J gene is TRBJ2-6, the V gene TRBV7-2, with a weak D call TRBD2 (6 bases). The germline V gene has CDR1 SGHTA and CDR2 FQGNSA. This CDR3 has 18 residues. V lost 5 bases and J 0 bases, leaving 17 bases between the germline ends. The CDR3 here is CASSNKAGLHSGANVLTF. In nucleotides, the CDR3 is TGTGCCAGCAGCAATAAAGCGGGCCTTCACTCTGGGGCCAACGTCCTGACTTTC. Together with reference TRBV7-2 and TRBJ2-6, the CDR3 gives the full variable domain: GAGVSQSPSNKVTEKGKDVELRCDPISGHTALYWYRQSLGQGLEFLIYFQGNSAPDKSGLPSDRFSAERTGGSVSTLTIQRTQQEDSAVYLCASSNKAGLHSGANVLTFGAGSRLTVL.